This T cell receptor beta chain was observed in a study of blood T cell repertoires in COVID-19. CDR1 is SGHNT, CDR2 YYREEE, per germline (reference sequence). The CDR3 has 13 residues. Trimming left V 4 bases short and J 4 bases short, with 11 bases between. Clones were read by immunoSEQ multiplex PCR, and TCRdb kept only the in-frame ones, dropping some. The sample lists fewer than 100,000 clones, 85% occurring once. The V gene is TRBV5-4, the J gene TRBJ1-2; D may be TRBD1 (5 bases). The sequence came from a man aged 55 to 70 with acute or convalescent COVID-19. The material sequenced was peripheral blood. CDR3 in amino acids: CASSPDNIYGYTF. In DNA, the CDR3 is TGTGCCAGCAGCCCGGACAACATCTATGGCTACACCTTC.